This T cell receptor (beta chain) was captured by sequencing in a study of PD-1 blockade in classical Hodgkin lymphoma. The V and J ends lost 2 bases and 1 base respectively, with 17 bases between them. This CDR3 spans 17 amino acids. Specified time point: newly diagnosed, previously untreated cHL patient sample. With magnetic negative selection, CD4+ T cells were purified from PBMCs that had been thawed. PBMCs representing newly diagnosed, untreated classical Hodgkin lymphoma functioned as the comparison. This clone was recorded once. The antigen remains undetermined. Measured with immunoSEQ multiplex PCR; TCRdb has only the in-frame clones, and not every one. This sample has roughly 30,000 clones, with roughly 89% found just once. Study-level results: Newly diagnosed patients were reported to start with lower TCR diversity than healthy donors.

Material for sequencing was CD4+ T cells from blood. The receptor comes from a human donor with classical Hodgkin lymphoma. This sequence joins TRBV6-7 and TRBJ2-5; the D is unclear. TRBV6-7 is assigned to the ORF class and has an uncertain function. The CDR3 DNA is TGTGCCAGCAGTTACCCCCGGAAATGTGGCAGCCAAGAGACCCAGTACTTC. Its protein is CASSYPRKCGSQETQYF.